This T cell receptor (beta chain) originates from a study of T-cell reconstitution after alpha-beta-depleted transplantation in children. Germline CDR1 is KGHSH and CDR2 is LQKENI. Trimming took off 6 bases at V and 3 bases at J, with 15 bases between the two ends. CDR3 length: 15 residues. It was with unique molecular identifiers that the TCRbeta library was prepared. A single record per CDR3 protein comes from TCRdb applying MiXCR to the PCR reads. The table has some 490,000 distinct CDR3 sequences, approximately 13% seen once. This clonotype showed up many times. The sequencing used PBMCs from the stem cell graft donor, collected from the stem cell graft. The chain links TRBV18 to TRBJ2-1, with D perhaps matching TRBD2 (5 bases). The clonotype comes from a human donor who donated a stem cell graft to a child with combined immunodeficiency. The CDR3 DNA reads TGTGCCAGCTCCCTAAGGGCGGGTGACTACAATGAGCAGTTCTTC. Residues: CASSLRAGDYNEQFF.